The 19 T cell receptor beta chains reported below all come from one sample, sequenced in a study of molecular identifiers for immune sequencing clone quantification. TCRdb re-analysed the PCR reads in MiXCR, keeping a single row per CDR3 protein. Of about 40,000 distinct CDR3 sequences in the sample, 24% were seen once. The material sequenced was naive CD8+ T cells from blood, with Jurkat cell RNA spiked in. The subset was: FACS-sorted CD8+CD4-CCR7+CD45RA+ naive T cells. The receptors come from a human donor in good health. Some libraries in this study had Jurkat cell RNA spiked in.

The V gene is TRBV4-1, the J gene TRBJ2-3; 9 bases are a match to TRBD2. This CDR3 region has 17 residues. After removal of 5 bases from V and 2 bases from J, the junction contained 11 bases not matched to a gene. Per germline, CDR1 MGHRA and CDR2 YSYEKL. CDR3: CASSKILSGSPTDTQYF. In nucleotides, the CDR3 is TGCGCCAGCAGCAAAATACTTAGCGGGAGTCCCACAGATACGCAGTATTTT.

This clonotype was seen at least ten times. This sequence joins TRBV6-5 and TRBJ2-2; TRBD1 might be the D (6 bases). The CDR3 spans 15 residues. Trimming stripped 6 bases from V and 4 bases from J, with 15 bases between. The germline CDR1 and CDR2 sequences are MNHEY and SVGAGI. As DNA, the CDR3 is TGTGCCAGCAGCCCGGTCCGCAGGGGCACCGGGGAGCTGTTTTTT. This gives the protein CASSPVRRGTGELFF.

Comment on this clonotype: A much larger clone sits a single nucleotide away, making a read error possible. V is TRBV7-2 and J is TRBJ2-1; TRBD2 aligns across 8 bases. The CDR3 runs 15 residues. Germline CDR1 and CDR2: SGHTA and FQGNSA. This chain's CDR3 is CASSLVAGGPNEQVF. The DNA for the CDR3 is TGTGCCAGCAGCTTAGTTGCGGGGGGACCCAATGAGCAGGTCTTC. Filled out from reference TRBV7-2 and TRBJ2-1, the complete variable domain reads GAGVSQSPSNKVTEKGKDVELRCDPISGHTALYWYRQSLGQGLEFLIYFQGNSAPDKSGLPSDRFSAERTGGSVSTLTIQRTQQEDSAVYLCASSLVAGGPNEQVFGPGTRLTVL.

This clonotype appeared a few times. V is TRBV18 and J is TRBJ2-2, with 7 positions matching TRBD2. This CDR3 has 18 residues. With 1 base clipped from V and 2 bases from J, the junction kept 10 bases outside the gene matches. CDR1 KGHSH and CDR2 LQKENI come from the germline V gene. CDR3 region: CASSPQPWLAENTGELFF. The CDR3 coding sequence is TGTGCCAGCTCACCACAACCGTGGCTAGCGGAAAACACCGGGGAGCTGTTTTTT.

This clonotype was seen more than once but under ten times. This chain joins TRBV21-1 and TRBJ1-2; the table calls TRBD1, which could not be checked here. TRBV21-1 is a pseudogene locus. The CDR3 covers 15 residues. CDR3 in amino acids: CASSTQAGGVYGYTF. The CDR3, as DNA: TGTGCCAGCAGCACTCAAGCAGGGGGTGTCTATGGCTACACCTTC.

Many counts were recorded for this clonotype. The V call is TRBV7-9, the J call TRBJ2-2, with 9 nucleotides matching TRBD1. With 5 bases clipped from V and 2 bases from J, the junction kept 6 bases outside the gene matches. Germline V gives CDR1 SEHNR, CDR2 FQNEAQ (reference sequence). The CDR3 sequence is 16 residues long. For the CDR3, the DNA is TGTGCCAGCAGCCGTATGGGACAGGGCAACACCGGGGAGCTGTTTTTT. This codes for CASSRMGQGNTGELFF.

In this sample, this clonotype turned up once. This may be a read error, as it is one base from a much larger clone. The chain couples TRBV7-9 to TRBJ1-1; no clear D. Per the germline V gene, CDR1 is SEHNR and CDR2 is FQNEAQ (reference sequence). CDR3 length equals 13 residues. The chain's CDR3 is CASSGVPNTEALF. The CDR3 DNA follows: TGTGCCAGCAGTGGGGTTCCGAACACTGAAGCTTTGTTT.

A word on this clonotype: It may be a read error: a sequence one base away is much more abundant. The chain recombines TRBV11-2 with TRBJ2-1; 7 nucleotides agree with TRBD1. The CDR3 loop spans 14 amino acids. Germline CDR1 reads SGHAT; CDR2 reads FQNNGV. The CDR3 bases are TGTACCAGCAGCCCAGGGACAGAATACAATGAGCAGTTCTTC. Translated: CTSSPGTEYNEQFF.

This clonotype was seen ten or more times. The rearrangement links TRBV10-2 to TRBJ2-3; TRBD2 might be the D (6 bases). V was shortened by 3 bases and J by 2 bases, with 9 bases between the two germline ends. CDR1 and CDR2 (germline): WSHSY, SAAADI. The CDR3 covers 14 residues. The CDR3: CASSDLAATDTQYF. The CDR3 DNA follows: TGCGCCAGCAGTGATTTAGCGGCCACAGATACGCAGTATTTT.

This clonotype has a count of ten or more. The CDR3: CASSLLGTGNTIYF. The CDR3 DNA is TGTGCCAGCAGTTTGTTAGGGACAGGAAACACCATATATTTT. The chain recombines TRBV28 with TRBJ1-3, with TRBD1 as a possible D gene (6 bases). The V end lost 3 bases, the J end lost 4 bases, and 10 bases lay between the germline ends. This CDR3 contains 14 residues. From germline, CDR1 is MDHEN and CDR2 SYDVKM.

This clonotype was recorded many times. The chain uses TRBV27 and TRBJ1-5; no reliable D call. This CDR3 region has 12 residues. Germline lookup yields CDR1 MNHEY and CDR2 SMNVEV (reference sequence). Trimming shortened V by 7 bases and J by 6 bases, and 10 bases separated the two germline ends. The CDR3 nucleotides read TGTGCCAGCAACCAGGCCGGTCAGCCCCAGCATTTT. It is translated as CASNQAGQPQHF.

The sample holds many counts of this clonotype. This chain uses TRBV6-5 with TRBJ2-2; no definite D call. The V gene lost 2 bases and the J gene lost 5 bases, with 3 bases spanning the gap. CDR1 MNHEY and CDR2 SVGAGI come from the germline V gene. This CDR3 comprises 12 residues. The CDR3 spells CASSYGTGELFF. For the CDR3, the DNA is TGTGCCAGCAGTTACGGGACCGGGGAGCTGTTTTTT.

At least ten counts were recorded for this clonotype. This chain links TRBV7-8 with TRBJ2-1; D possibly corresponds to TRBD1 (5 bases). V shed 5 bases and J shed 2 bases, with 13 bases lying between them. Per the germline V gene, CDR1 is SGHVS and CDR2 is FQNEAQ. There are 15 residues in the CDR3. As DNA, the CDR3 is TGTGCCAGCAGCCCCCGCTGGGGCGCCTACAATGAGCAGTTCTTC. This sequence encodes CASSPRWGAYNEQFF. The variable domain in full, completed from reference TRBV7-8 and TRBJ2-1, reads GAGVSQSPRYKVAKRGQDVALRCDPISGHVSLFWYQQALGQGPEFLTYFQNEAQLDKSGLPSDRFFAERPEGSVSTLKIQRTQQEDSAVYLCASSPRWGAYNEQFFGPGTRLTVL.

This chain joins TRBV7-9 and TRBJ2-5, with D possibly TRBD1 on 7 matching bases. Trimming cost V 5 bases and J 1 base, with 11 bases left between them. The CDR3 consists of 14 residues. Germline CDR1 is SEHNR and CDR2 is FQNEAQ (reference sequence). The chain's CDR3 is CASSPRDSQETQYF. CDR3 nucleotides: TGTGCCAGCAGCCCGCGGGACAGCCAAGAGACCCAGTACTTC.

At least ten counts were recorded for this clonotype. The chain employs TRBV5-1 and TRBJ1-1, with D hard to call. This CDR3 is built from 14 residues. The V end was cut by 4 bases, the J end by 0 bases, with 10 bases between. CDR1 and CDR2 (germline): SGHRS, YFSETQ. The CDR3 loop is CASSILQMNTEAFF. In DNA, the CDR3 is TGCGCCAGCAGCATACTACAGATGAACACTGAAGCTTTCTTT.

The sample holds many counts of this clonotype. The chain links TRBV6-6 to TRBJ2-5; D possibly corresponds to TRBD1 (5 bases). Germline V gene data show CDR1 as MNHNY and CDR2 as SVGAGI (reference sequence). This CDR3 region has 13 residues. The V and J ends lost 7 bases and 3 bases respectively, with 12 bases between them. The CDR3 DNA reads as TGTGCCAGCATTCCACAGGAAGAAGAGACCCAGTACTTC. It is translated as CASIPQEEETQYF.

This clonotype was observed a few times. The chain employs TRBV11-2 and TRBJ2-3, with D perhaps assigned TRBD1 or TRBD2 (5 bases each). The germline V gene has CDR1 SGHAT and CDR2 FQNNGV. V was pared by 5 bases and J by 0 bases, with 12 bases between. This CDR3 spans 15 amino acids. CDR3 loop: CASSDPWDSTDTQYF. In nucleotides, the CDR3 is TGTGCCAGCAGCGATCCATGGGACAGCACAGATACGCAGTATTTT. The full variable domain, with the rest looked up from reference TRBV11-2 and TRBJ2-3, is EAGVAQSPRYKIIEKRQSVAFWCNPISGHATLYWYQQILGQGPKLLIQFQNNGVVDDSQLPKDRFSAERLKGVDSTLKIQPAKLEDSAVYLCASSDPWDSTDTQYFGPGTRLTVL.

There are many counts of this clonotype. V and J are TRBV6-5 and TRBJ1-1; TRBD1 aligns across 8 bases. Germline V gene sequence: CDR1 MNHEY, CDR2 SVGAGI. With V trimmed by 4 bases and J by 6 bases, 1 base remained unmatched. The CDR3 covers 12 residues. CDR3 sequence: CASSLQGAEAFF. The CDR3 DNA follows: TGTGCCAGCAGTTTACAGGGGGCTGAAGCTTTCTTT.

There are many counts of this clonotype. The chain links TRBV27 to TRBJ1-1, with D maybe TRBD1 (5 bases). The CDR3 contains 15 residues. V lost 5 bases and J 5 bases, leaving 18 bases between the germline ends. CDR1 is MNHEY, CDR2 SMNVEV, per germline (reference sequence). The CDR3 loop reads CASSPSVGGFTEAFF. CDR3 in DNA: TGTGCCAGCAGTCCATCAGTGGGGGGTTTTACTGAAGCTTTCTTT.